Sequencing of this T cell receptor beta chain was carried out in a study of cytotoxic CD8 clonotypes in ibrutinib-treated CLL. Study-level information: Roughly 10 relapsed/refractory, some 16 treatment-naive; around 18 IGHV unmutated. The study, taken as a whole, reports: Contraction or stability on treatment characterized the public clonotypes, which were uncommon.

The CDR3 is 13 amino acids. In germline, CDR1 is SGDLS, CDR2 YYNGEE. V dropped 6 bases and J dropped 6 bases, with 12 bases sitting between them. Note on this clone: The antigen is not known.

The data were produced by immunoSEQ multiplex PCR, yet TCRdb's version contains in-frame clones alone and is incomplete. This sample has fewer than 40,000 clones; 55% to 80% occur once, and the top ten carry less than 7.5%. The clonotype was recovered from a human donor with chronic lymphocytic leukemia. J is TRBJ1-4 and V is TRBV9; no clear D gene. Sequenced here: PBMCs, sampled at disease progression, from a patient treated with ibrutinib. The CDR3 region is CASTGGPDEKLFF. CDR3 in DNA: TGTGCCAGCACCGGAGGACCGGATGAAAAACTGTTTTTT.